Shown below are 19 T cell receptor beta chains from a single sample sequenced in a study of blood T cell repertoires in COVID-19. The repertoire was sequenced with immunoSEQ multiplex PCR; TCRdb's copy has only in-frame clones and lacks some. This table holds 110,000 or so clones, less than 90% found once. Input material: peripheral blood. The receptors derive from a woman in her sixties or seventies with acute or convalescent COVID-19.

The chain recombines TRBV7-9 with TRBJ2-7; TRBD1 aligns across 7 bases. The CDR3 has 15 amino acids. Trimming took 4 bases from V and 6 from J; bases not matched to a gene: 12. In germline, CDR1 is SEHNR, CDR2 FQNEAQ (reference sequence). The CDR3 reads CASSYPLTGDGEQYF. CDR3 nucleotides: TGTGCCAGCAGCTACCCTCTAACAGGGGACGGCGAGCAGTACTTC.

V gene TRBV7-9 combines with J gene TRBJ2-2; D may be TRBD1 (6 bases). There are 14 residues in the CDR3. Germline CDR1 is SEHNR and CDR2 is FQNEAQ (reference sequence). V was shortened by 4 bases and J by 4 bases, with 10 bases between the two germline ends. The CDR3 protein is CASSSAGATGELFF. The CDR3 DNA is TGTGCCAGCAGCTCGGCAGGGGCCACCGGGGAGCTGTTTTTT. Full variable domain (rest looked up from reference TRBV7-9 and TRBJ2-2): DTGVSQNPRHKITKRGQNVTFRCDPISEHNRLYWYRQTLGQGPEFLTYFQNEAQLEKSRLLSDRFSAERPKGSFSTLEIQRTEQGDSAMYLCASSSAGATGELFFGEGSRLTVL.

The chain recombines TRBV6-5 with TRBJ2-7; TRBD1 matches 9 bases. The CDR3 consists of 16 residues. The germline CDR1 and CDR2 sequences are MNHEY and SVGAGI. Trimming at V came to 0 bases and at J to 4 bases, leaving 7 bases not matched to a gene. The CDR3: CASSYSIMGQGYEQYF. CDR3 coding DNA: TGTGCCAGCAGTTACTCGATAATGGGACAGGGATACGAGCAGTACTTC.

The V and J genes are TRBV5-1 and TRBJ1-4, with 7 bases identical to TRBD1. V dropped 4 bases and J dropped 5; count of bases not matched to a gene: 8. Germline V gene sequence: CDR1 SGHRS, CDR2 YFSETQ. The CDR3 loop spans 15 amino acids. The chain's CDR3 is CASSVGDRANEKLFF. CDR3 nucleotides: TGCGCCAGCAGCGTGGGAGACAGGGCAAATGAAAAACTGTTTTTT.

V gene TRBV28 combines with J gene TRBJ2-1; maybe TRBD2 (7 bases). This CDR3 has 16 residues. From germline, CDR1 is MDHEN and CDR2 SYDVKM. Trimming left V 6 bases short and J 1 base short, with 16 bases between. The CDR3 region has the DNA TGTGCCAGCAGGCCGGGGGGCCAGCGGTCCTACAATGAGCAGTTCTTC. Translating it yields CASRPGGQRSYNEQFF.

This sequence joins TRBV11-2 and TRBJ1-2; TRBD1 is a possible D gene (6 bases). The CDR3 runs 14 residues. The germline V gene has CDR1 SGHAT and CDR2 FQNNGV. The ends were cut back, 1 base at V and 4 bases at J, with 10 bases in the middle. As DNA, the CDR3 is TGTGCCAGCAGCTTAGCGGACAGTTTCTATGGCTACACCTTC. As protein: CASSLADSFYGYTF.

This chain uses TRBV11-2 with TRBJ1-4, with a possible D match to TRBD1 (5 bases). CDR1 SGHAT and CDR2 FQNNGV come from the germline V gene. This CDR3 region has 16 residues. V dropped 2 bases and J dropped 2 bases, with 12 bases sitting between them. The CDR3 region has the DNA TGTGCCAGCAGCTTAAGGAGGGGAGCCACTAATGAAAAACTGTTTTTT. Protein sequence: CASSLRRGATNEKLFF.

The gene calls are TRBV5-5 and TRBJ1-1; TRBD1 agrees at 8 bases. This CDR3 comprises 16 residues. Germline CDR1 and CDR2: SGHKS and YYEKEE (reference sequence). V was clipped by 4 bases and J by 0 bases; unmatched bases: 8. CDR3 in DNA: TGTGCCAGCAGCCTATACAGGGGGGAGGTGAACACTGAAGCTTTCTTT. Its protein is CASSLYRGEVNTEAFF.

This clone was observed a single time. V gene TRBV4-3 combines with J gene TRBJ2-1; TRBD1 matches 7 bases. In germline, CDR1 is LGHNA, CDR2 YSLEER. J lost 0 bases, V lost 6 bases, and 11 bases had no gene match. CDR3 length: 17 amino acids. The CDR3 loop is CASRPGTAHSSYNEQFF. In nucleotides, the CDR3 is TGCGCCAGCAGACCCGGGACAGCGCACAGCTCCTACAATGAGCAGTTCTTC.

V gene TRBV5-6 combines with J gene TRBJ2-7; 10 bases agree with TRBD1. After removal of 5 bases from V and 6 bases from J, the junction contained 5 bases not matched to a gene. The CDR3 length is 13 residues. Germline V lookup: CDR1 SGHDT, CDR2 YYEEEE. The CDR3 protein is CASRGTGESEQYF. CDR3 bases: TGTGCCAGCAGGGGGACAGGGGAGAGCGAGCAGTACTTC.

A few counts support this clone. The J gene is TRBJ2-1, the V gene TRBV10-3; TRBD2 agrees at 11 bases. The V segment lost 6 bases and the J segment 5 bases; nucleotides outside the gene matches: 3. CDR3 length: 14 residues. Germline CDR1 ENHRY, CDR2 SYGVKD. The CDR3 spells CAIRGTSGHNEQFF. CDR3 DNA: TGTGCCATCAGGGGGACTAGCGGCCACAATGAGCAGTTCTTC.

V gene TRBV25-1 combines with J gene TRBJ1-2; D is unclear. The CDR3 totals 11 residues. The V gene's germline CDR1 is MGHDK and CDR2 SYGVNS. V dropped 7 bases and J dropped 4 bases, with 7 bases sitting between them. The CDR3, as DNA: TGTGCCAGCAACGGAGCCTATGGCTACACCTTC. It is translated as CASNGAYGYTF.

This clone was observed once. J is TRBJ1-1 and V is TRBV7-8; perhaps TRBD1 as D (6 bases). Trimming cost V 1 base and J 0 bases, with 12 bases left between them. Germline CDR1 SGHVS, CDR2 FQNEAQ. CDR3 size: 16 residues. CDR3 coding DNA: TGTGCCAGCAGCTTAGAGGGCAGGGGCCTGAACACTGAAGCTTTCTTT. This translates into CASSLEGRGLNTEAFF.

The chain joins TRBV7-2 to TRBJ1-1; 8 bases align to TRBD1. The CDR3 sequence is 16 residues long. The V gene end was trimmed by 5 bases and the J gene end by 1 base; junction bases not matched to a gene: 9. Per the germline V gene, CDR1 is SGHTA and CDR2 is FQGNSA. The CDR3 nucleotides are TGTGCCAGCAGCGTACTCGGTGGACAGGGGAACACTGAAGCTTTCTTT. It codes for CASSVLGGQGNTEAFF. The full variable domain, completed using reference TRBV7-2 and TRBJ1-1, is GAGVSQSPSNKVTEKGKDVELRCDPISGHTALYWYRQSLGQGLEFLIYFQGNSAPDKSGLPSDRFSAERTGGSVSTLTIQRTQQEDSAVYLCASSVLGGQGNTEAFFGQGTRLTVV.

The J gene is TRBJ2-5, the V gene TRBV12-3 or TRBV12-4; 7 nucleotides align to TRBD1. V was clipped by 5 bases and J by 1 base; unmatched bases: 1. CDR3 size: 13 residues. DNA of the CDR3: TGTGCCAGCAGTGACAGGGTCCAAGAGACCCAGTACTTC. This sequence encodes CASSDRVQETQYF.

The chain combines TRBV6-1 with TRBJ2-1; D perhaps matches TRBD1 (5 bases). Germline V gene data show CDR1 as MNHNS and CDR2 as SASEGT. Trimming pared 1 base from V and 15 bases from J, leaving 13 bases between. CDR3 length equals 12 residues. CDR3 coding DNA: TGTGCCAGCAGTGAAGTCTTAACAGGTCGGTTCTTC. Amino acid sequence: CASSEVLTGRFF.

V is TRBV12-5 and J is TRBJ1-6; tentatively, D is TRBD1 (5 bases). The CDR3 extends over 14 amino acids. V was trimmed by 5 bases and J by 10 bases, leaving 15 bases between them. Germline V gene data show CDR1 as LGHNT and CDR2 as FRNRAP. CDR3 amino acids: CASGPQGAGSPLHF. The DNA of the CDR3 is TGTGCTAGTGGTCCTCAGGGAGCGGGGTCACCCCTCCACTTT.

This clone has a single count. The CDR3 sequence: CATSREDGTGSGYTF. CDR3 coding DNA: TGTGCCACCAGCAGAGAAGATGGGACAGGTTCTGGCTACACCTTC. The chain employs TRBV15 and TRBJ1-2, with 8 bases that match TRBD1. The CDR3 has 15 amino acids. With V trimmed by 0 bases and J by 7 bases, 7 bases remained unmatched. The germline V gene encodes CDR1 LNHNV and CDR2 YYDKDF (reference sequence).

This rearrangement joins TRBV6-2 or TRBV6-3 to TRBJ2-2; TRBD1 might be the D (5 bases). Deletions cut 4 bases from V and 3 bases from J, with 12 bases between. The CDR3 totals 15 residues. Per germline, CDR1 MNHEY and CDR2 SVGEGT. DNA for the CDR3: TGTGCCAGCAGTTTTTGGGGCACGGACACCGGGGAGCTGTTTTTT. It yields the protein CASSFWGTDTGELFF.